One sample yielded the 16 T cell receptor beta chains listed below, sequenced in a study of T cell responses to AZD1222 COVID-19 vaccine. The assay was immunoSEQ multiplex PCR, and TCRdb's table has in-frame clones only and misses some. The sample comprises some 150,000 clones, 75% to 90% of which are singletons, and around 8% rests with the top ten. The starting material was peripheral blood, obtained on day 0 of AZD1222 vaccination. These receptors came from an adult in good health.

The V and J genes are TRBV2 and TRBJ1-6; tentatively, D is TRBD1 (6 bases). This CDR3 is built from 14 residues. The germline gives CDR1 SNHLY, CDR2 FYNNEI. V lost 7 bases and J lost 6, with 13 bases in between. As DNA, the CDR3 is TGTGCCAGCAACACGGGGGGCCCTAATTCACCCCTCCACTTT. This translates into CASNTGGPNSPLHF.

V is TRBV23-1 and J is TRBJ1-1; possible D gene TRBD1, 5 bases. TRBV23-1 counts as an open reading frame of uncertain function. V lost 5 bases and J 1 base, leaving 11 bases between the germline ends. The CDR3 consists of 14 residues. CDR3 nucleotides: TGCGCCAGCAGTGGGAGGGGCGAGAACACTGAAGCTTTCTTT. It encodes CASSGRGENTEAFF.

V usage is TRBV24-1 and J usage is TRBJ2-5; no reliable D call. The CDR3 runs 15 residues. Trimming stripped 4 bases from V and 4 bases from J, with 15 bases between. Per the germline V gene, CDR1 is KGHDR and CDR2 is SFDVKD. CDR3 in amino acids: CATSDSGPAGETQYF. CDR3 sequence (DNA): TGTGCCACCAGTGACTCGGGCCCGGCAGGAGAGACCCAGTACTTC.

The V gene is TRBV19, the J gene TRBJ2-2; TRBD1 might be the D (6 bases). Per germline, CDR1 LNHDA and CDR2 SQIVND (reference sequence). The CDR3 covers 14 residues. The V gene lost 5 bases and the J gene lost 7 bases, with 14 bases spanning the gap. The CDR3: CASSLQGVGGELFF. The DNA for the CDR3 is TGTGCCAGTAGTCTACAGGGAGTAGGCGGGGAGCTGTTTTTT.

This chain uses TRBV11-2 with TRBJ2-1; TRBD1 matches at 7 bases. The V segment lost 5 bases and the J segment 3 bases; nucleotides outside the gene matches: 16. The CDR3 consists of 18 residues. Looked up from germline, CDR1 is SGHAT and CDR2 is FQNNGV. CDR3 in amino acids: CASSARPSGRGFYNEQFF. The CDR3 DNA reads as TGTGCCAGCAGCGCCAGGCCCAGCGGCAGGGGGTTCTACAATGAGCAGTTCTTC.

The chain has TRBV7-2 and TRBJ1-1; D is undetermined. Germline V gene data show CDR1 as SGHTA and CDR2 as FQGNSA. The CDR3 extends over 13 amino acids. V lost 1 base to trimming and J lost 4 bases, with 7 bases between them. CDR3 coding DNA: TGTGCCAGCAGCTTAGTTGGGGTCACTGAAGCTTTCTTT. It is translated as CASSLVGVTEAFF.

J is TRBJ2-4 and V is TRBV6-2 or TRBV6-3; D perhaps matches TRBD1 (6 bases). Germline lookup yields CDR1 MNHEY and CDR2 SVGEGT. Trimming took 4 bases from V and 0 from J, leaving 19 bases between them. The CDR3 is 18 amino acids. The CDR3 nucleotides read TGTGCCAGCAGTTTCCGACGGGACAATTTATTAGCCAAAAACATTCAGTACTTC. Its protein product is CASSFRRDNLLAKNIQYF.

The CDR3 DNA follows: TGTGCCAGCAGCCAAGATCAGCTCTACGAGCAGTACTTC. It translates to CASSQDQLYEQYF. This sequence joins TRBV3-1 (or the pseudogene TRBV3-2) and TRBJ2-7, with D unclear. V lost 0 bases and J lost 3, with 6 bases in between. In germline, CDR1 is LGHDT, CDR2 YNNKEL (reference sequence). The CDR3 sequence is 13 residues long.

V usage is TRBV9 and J usage is TRBJ1-6; no definite D call. CDR3 length: 12 residues. CDR1 is SGDLS and CDR2 is YYNGEE in the germline V gene. V was cut by 4 bases and J by 14 bases, with 13 bases left in between. The CDR3 DNA sequence: TGTGCCAGCAGCTCCTATGTGGGAGCCCTCCACTTT. Its translation is CASSSYVGALHF. Full variable domain (missing parts from reference TRBV9 and TRBJ1-6): DSGVTQTPKHLITATGQRVTLRCSPRSGDLSVYWYQQSLDQGLQFLIQYYNGEERAKGNILERFSAQQFPDLHSELNLSSLELGDSALYFCASSSYVGALHFGNGTRLTVT.

This sequence joins TRBV10-1 and TRBJ1-1; a weak D match, TRBD1 (5 bases). Germline V lookup: CDR1 WNHNN, CDR2 SYGVQD (reference sequence). V was clipped by 3 bases and J by 3 bases, with 14 bases between them. The CDR3 runs to 15 residues. CDR3 in amino acids: CASSDCREFYTEAFF. The DNA for the CDR3 is TGCGCCAGCAGTGATTGCAGGGAATTTTACACTGAAGCTTTCTTT.

In DNA form, the CDR3 reads TGTGCCAGCTCAATTACCACTCAGGGAACTGGCTACACCTTC. This encodes CASSITTQGTGYTF. This chain joins TRBV6-5 and TRBJ1-2; the D gene is possibly TRBD1 (5 bases). The CDR3 extends over 14 amino acids. Germline V lookup: CDR1 MNHEY, CDR2 SVGAGI. V was cut by 8 bases and J by 7 bases, with 20 bases left in between.

V usage is TRBV5-1 and J usage is TRBJ1-1; TRBD1 is a possible D gene (5 bases). V lost 0 bases, J lost 1 base, and 7 bases lay in between. Germline V gene data show CDR1 as SGHRS and CDR2 as YFSETQ. This CDR3 has 14 amino acids. CDR3 amino acids: CASSLAGQNTEAFF. CDR3 sequence (DNA): TGCGCCAGCAGCTTGGCAGGACAGAACACTGAAGCTTTCTTT. The complete variable domain, with remaining parts taken from reference TRBV5-1 and TRBJ1-1, reads KAGVTQTPRYLIKTRGQQVTLSCSPISGHRSVSWYQQTPGQGLQFLFEYFSETQRNKGNFPGRFSGRQFSNSRSEMNVSTLELGDSALYLCASSLAGQNTEAFFGQGTRLTVV.

This clone was counted once. The rearrangement joins TRBV5-1 to TRBJ2-7; D might be TRBD1 (6 bases). The CDR3 has 15 amino acids. V gave up 0 bases and J gave up 3 bases, with 13 bases separating them. Germline CDR1 and CDR2: SGHRS and YFSETQ. CDR3 DNA: TGCGCCAGCAGCTTGGCCCTCTCGACAGGCTACGAGCAGTACTTC. This translates into CASSLALSTGYEQYF. The full variable domain, its missing parts supplied by reference TRBV5-1 and TRBJ2-7, is KAGVTQTPRYLIKTRGQQVTLSCSPISGHRSVSWYQQTPGQGLQFLFEYFSETQRNKGNFPGRFSGRQFSNSRSEMNVSTLELGDSALYLCASSLALSTGYEQYFGPGTRLTVT.

This clone was detected a few times. This chain uses TRBV5-1 with TRBJ1-2; 8 bases align to TRBD1. Trimming at V came to 4 bases and at J to 6 bases, leaving 8 bases not matched to a gene. Germline CDR1 is SGHRS and CDR2 is YFSETQ. The CDR3 is made up of 14 amino acids. CDR3 region: CASSRNPDRDGYTF. For the CDR3, the DNA is TGCGCCAGCAGCCGAAACCCGGACAGGGATGGCTACACCTTC. Together with reference TRBV5-1 and TRBJ1-2, the CDR3 gives the full variable domain: KAGVTQTPRYLIKTRGQQVTLSCSPISGHRSVSWYQQTPGQGLQFLFEYFSETQRNKGNFPGRFSGRQFSNSRSEMNVSTLELGDSALYLCASSRNPDRDGYTFGSGTRLTVV.

V gene TRBV5-8 combines with J gene TRBJ2-3; D uncertain. Germline V CDR1 and CDR2: SGHTS, YDEGEE. The germline V and J ends were trimmed by 4 bases and 3 bases, with 9 bases remaining between them. The CDR3 length is 13 residues. The CDR3 nucleotides read TGTGCCAGCAGCCGCCTACCTACAGATACGCAGTATTTT. Amino acids: CASSRLPTDTQYF.

This clone was found many times. The V and J genes are TRBV5-4 and TRBJ2-7, with TRBD2 identical over 7 bases. Germline V gives CDR1 SGHNT, CDR2 YYREEE (reference sequence). CDR3 length equals 15 residues. The V gene end was trimmed by 0 bases and the J gene end by 3 bases; junction bases not matched to a gene: 6. The DNA of the CDR3 is TGTGCCAGCAGCTTGGGATTCGGGACTAACTACGAGCAGTACTTC. Residues: CASSLGFGTNYEQYF.